The 24 T cell receptor beta chains in this list originate from one sample, sequenced in a study of immune heterogeneity within non-small cell lung tumors. Amplification of the TCR beta CDR3 was achieved through multiplex PCR with 32 V and 13 J primers. MiXCR, applied by TCRdb to the multiplex PCR reads, yields one record per CDR3 protein. The sample has around 1,900 distinct CDR3 sequences; about 27% are singletons. Template input was genomic DNA from bulk tumor (600 ng per sample). During surgery, each primary tumor gave multiple biopsies spaced as far apart as possible. It was patients with untreated, newly diagnosed non-small cell lung cancer who underwent curative surgery. Sequencing was done on a sample of lung tumor tissue. These receptors all come from a woman aged 45-59 years with non-small cell lung cancer.

This clonotype is large in the sample. The genes are TRBV10-2 and TRBJ2-5; 7 positions agree with TRBD2. The CDR3 spans 15 residues. V was clipped by 1 base and J by 7 bases; unmatched bases: 9. Looked up from germline, CDR1 is WSHSY and CDR2 is SAAADI. The CDR3 loop is CASSELASGLATQYF. The CDR3 DNA reads TGCGCCAGCAGTGAGTTGGCTAGCGGCCTCGCGACCCAGTACTTC.

The genes are TRBV28 and TRBJ2-3; the D is unclear. The V gene lost 1 base and the J gene lost 2 bases, with 13 bases spanning the gap. Per germline, CDR1 MDHEN and CDR2 SYDVKM. The CDR3 contains 16 residues. The CDR3 here is CASSLSARAITDTQYF. CDR3 nucleotide sequence: TGTGCCAGCAGTTTATCGGCAAGGGCTATCACAGATACGCAGTATTTT.

This clonotype was detected once. This chain links TRBV19 with TRBJ1-3, with D possibly being TRBD1 (6 bases). Germline V gene data show CDR1 as LNHDA and CDR2 as SQIVND (reference sequence). The CDR3 sequence is 16 residues long. Trimming removed 7 bases from V and 1 base from J, with 17 bases in between. The CDR3 sequence is CASTLQQGLSGNTIYF. For the CDR3, the DNA is TGTGCCAGTACCCTCCAACAGGGACTGTCTGGAAACACCATATATTTT.

The rearrangement joins TRBV7-2 to TRBJ2-1, with D unresolved. Germline CDR1 reads SGHTA; CDR2 reads FQGNSA. CDR3 length: 12 residues. V was cut by 9 bases and J by 10 bases, with 16 bases left in between. The CDR3 region is CASGSVPSEQFF. CDR3 coding DNA: TGTGCCAGTGGCAGCGTACCCAGCGAGCAGTTCTTC.

This chain links TRBV7-9 with TRBJ2-5; D is perhaps TRBD2 (5 bases). Trimming took 4 bases from V and 5 from J, leaving 17 bases between them. Germline V CDR1 and CDR2: SEHNR, FQNEAQ (reference sequence). This CDR3 comprises 15 residues. The DNA of the CDR3 is TGTGCCAGCAGCTCCCTAACACCGGGAAGGGAGACCCAGTACTTC. Protein sequence: CASSSLTPGRETQYF.

This rearrangement joins TRBV28 to TRBJ2-7; TRBD1 matches 8 bases. Germline V gene data show CDR1 as MDHEN and CDR2 as SYDVKM. J gave up 7 bases and V 2 bases, and 10 bases lay outside the gene matches. The CDR3 has 15 residues. CDR3 sequence reads: CASSLQGAGQREQYF. The DNA for the CDR3 is TGTGCCAGCAGTTTACAGGGGGCCGGACAAAGGGAGCAGTACTTC.

As for this clonotype: With a much larger clone just one base away, this may be a read error. This chain uses TRBV19 with TRBJ2-3, with 7 bases matching TRBD2. Per germline, CDR1 LNHDA and CDR2 SQIVND (reference sequence). Trimming took 7 bases from V and 4 from J; bases not matched to a gene: 8. The CDR3 is 14 amino acids. CDR3 sequence reads: CASKSGNPADTQYF. The CDR3 coding sequence is TGTGCCAGTAAAAGCGGGAATCCGGCAGATACGCAGTATTTT.

This clonotype was found a few times. J is TRBJ2-1 and V is TRBV12-3 or TRBV12-4; 8 positions match TRBD2. Losses at the gene ends were 5 bases for V and 4 bases for J; bases not matched to a gene: 7. The CDR3 is 15 amino acids. CDR3 loop: CASSLSGGGYNEQFF. In nucleotides, the CDR3 is TGTGCCAGCAGTCTGTCCGGGGGGGGATACAATGAGCAGTTCTTC.

V is TRBV10-2 and J is TRBJ1-2; the D gene is possibly TRBD1 (5 bases). The CDR3 runs to 14 residues. The ends were cut back, 2 bases at V and 2 bases at J, with 9 bases in the middle. Germline-derived CDR1 and CDR2 are WSHSY and SAAADI. The CDR3 sequence is CASSEQTENYGYTF. The CDR3, as DNA: TGCGCCAGCAGTGAGCAGACAGAAAACTATGGCTACACCTTC.

The chain uses TRBV4-3 and TRBJ2-3, with TRBD2 matching 12 bases. Germline loops: CDR1 LGHNA, CDR2 YSLEER. This CDR3 has 17 residues. Trimming removed 1 base from V and 4 bases from J; junction bases left unmatched: 6. CDR3 DNA sequence: TGCGCCAGCAGCCAAGGCTGGCTAGCGGGAGGGCCAGATACGCAGTATTTT. It is translated as CASSQGWLAGGPDTQYF.

This clonotype was observed a few times. The V gene is TRBV2, the J gene TRBJ2-5; TRBD2 matches 12 bases. CDR1 is SNHLY, CDR2 FYNNEI, per germline. V gave up 3 bases and J gave up 3 bases; unmatched junction bases: 5. This CDR3 is 16 amino acids long. The CDR3 sequence: CASSEVRLAGEETQYF. CDR3 in DNA: TGTGCCAGCAGTGAGGTCCGACTAGCGGGAGAAGAGACCCAGTACTTC.

This clonotype was found a few times. Its ends do not fully match the called genes, so a read error is possible. The CDR3 nucleotides are TGTGCCACCAGTCCGGGACCGAACTACGATCAGTACTTC. Protein sequence: CATSPGPNYDQYF. The chain uses TRBV24-1 and TRBJ2-7, with D possibly being TRBD1 or TRBD2 (5 bases each). Germline CDR1 reads KGHDR; CDR2 reads SFDVKD. This CDR3 has 13 residues.

V and J are TRBV10-3 and TRBJ2-3, with TRBD1 matching 12 bases. V shed 4 bases and J 7 bases; nucleotides not matched to a gene: 9. Germline CDR1 ENHRY, CDR2 SYGVKD. There are 16 residues in the CDR3. This CDR3 is CAISVGDRGLTNTQYF. As DNA, the CDR3 is TGTGCCATCAGTGTTGGGGACAGGGGGCTTACCAATACGCAGTATTTT.

The chain carries TRBV13 and TRBJ1-4; D gene uncertain. CDR1 is PRHDT and CDR2 is FYEKMQ in the germline V gene (reference sequence). This CDR3 spans 13 amino acids. The V and J ends lost 4 bases and 7 bases respectively, with 10 bases between them. The DNA for the CDR3 is TGTGCCAGCAGCTCACCCCGCGGTGAAAAACTGTTTTTT. It encodes CASSSPRGEKLFF. The full variable domain, with the rest looked up from reference TRBV13 and TRBJ1-4, is AAGVIQSPRHLIKEKRETATLKCYPIPRHDTVYWYQQGPGQDPQFLISFYEKMQSDKGSIPDRFSAQQFSDYHSELNMSSLELGDSALYFCASSSPRGEKLFFGSGTQLSVL.

A note on this clonotype: At one of its ends the junction is not consistent with the germline gene, which may arise from a read error. The genes are TRBV11-2 and TRBJ2-7; D is unclear. The CDR3 consists of 12 residues. Germline values: CDR1 SGHAT, CDR2 FQNNGV. CDR3 in amino acids: CASSVDMAEQYF. CDR3 nucleotides: TGTGCCAGCAGCGTAGATATGGCCGAGCAGTACTTC. The full variable domain, with the rest looked up from reference TRBV11-2 and TRBJ2-7, is EAGVAQSPRYKIIEKRQSVAFWCNPISGHATLYWYQQILGQGPKLLIQFQNNGVVDDSQLPKDRFSAERLKGVDSTLKIQPAKLEDSAVYLCASSVDMAEQYFGPGTRLTVT.

By its share, this clonotype is large (0.1 to 1%). The chain links TRBV11-2 to TRBJ1-6; D not resolved. V shed 4 bases and J shed 13 bases, with 11 bases lying between them. Germline V CDR1 and CDR2: SGHAT, FQNNGV. This CDR3 is 12 amino acids long. CDR3 nucleotides: TGTGCCAGCAGCTATAGAGGTGCTCCCCTCCACTTT. This encodes CASSYRGAPLHF. The entire variable domain, with the rest obtained from reference TRBV11-2 and TRBJ1-6, is as follows: EAGVAQSPRYKIIEKRQSVAFWCNPISGHATLYWYQQILGQGPKLLIQFQNNGVVDDSQLPKDRFSAERLKGVDSTLKIQPAKLEDSAVYLCASSYRGAPLHFGNGTRLTVT.

The chain carries TRBV4-3 and TRBJ2-7; D is undetermined. The CDR3 contains 15 residues. Germline V CDR1 and CDR2: LGHNA, YSLEER. V was shortened by 3 bases and J by 0 bases, with 12 bases between the two germline ends. CDR3 amino acids: CASSQWQASSYEQYF. DNA for the CDR3: TGCGCCAGCAGCCAGTGGCAGGCAAGCTCCTACGAGCAGTACTTC.

This clonotype qualifies as medium-sized. The V gene is TRBV7-6, the J gene TRBJ2-7, with D uncertain. V lost 3 bases, J lost 6 bases, and 12 bases lay in between. The CDR3 length is 13 residues. From germline, CDR1 is SGHVS and CDR2 FNYEAQ. CDR3 nucleotide sequence: TGTGCCAGCAGCTTGGGGTCTCAGTTCGAGCAGTACTTC. Protein product: CASSLGSQFEQYF.

The V and J genes are TRBV5-1 and TRBJ2-5, with D perhaps matching TRBD2 (6 bases). V shed 0 bases and J shed 1 base, with 10 bases lying between them. The germline gives CDR1 SGHRS, CDR2 YFSETQ. CDR3 length equals 15 residues. This chain's CDR3 is CASSLAGVTQETQYF. CDR3 in DNA: TGCGCCAGCAGCTTGGCGGGGGTAACCCAAGAGACCCAGTACTTC.

V usage is TRBV6-5 and J usage is TRBJ1-2; 7 positions agree with TRBD1. The CDR3 runs to 13 residues. Germline CDR1 and CDR2: MNHEY and SVGAGI. The J segment lost 7 bases and the V segment lost 3 bases, leaving 5 bases of the junction unmatched. DNA of the CDR3: TGTGCCAGCAGTTATGACAGGGAGCGTGGCTACACCTTC. Its protein product is CASSYDRERGYTF.

The J gene is TRBJ2-7, the V gene TRBV29-1; the D is unclear. Trimming removed 8 bases at V and 4 bases at J, with 12 bases between. Germline values: CDR1 SQVTM, CDR2 ANQGSEA. The CDR3 covers 11 residues. Here the CDR3 reads CSSGNGYEQYF. CDR3 DNA sequence: TGCAGCTCTGGTAATGGGTACGAGCAGTACTTC.

This clonotype came up once. V and J are TRBV9 and TRBJ2-1; D is undetermined. CDR3 length equals 16 residues. Germline CDR1 and CDR2: SGDLS and YYNGEE. The V and J ends lost 2 bases and 9 bases respectively, with 21 bases between them. CDR3 sequence: CASSVLDASLMGEQFF. CDR3 sequence (DNA): TGTGCCAGCAGCGTTCTGGACGCCTCTTTGATGGGTGAGCAGTTCTTC.

On this clonotype itself: A much larger clone lies one base from this, so it may be a read error. This chain uses TRBV4-3 with TRBJ1-6; no reliable D call. From germline, CDR1 is LGHNA and CDR2 YSLEER. This CDR3 is built from 13 residues. The DNA of the CDR3 is TGCGCCAGCAGCCAAGATATGGGTTCACCCGTCCACTTT. Translated: CASSQDMGSPVHF.

This clonotype was counted a few times. This chain links TRBV3-1 with TRBJ2-1; no firm D call. Germline CDR1 LGHDT, CDR2 YNNKEL (reference sequence). The CDR3 has 15 amino acids. Deletions cut 6 bases from V and 6 bases from J, with 18 bases between. The CDR3 DNA reads TGTGCCAGCAGTCCATACAACCCCACCTCCAATGAGCAGTTCTTC. Translated, it gives CASSPYNPTSNEQFF.